The 24 T cell receptor beta chains listed next were all sequenced from one sample in a study of cytomegalovirus exposure and HLA in healthy donors. Use of 60 Vbeta and 13 Jbeta primers characterized the PCR. Generated by immunoSEQ multiplex PCR, the TCRdb table keeps only in-frame clones and is missing some. Of about 160,000 clones in the sample, roughly 66% were seen once. The specimen sequenced was PBMCs. The receptors come from a woman aged 18-29 years in good health and CMV-seronegative.

The gene calls are TRBV6-6 and TRBJ1-4; D not certain. The germline gives CDR1 MNHNY, CDR2 SVGAGI (reference sequence). V shed 3 bases and J shed 4 bases, with 12 bases lying between them. This CDR3 is built from 15 residues. The DNA for the CDR3 is TGTGCCAGCAGTTATATCAGCGGGGATAATGAAAAACTGTTTTTT. This translates into CASSYISGDNEKLFF.

Only a few counts were recorded for this clone. This chain joins TRBV6-5 and TRBJ2-5; 7 bases map to TRBD1. The junction had 8 bases not matched to a gene; V was cut back by 2 bases and J by 5 bases. Germline V gene lookup returns CDR1 MNHEY and CDR2 SVGAGI. The CDR3 is made up of 15 amino acids. The CDR3 is CASSYVTGLVETQYF. In nucleotides, the CDR3 is TGTGCCAGCAGTTACGTGACAGGGTTGGTTGAGACCCAGTACTTC.

This clone has only one observation. The chain combines TRBV7-7 with TRBJ2-3, with 10 nucleotides matching TRBD1. The germline CDR1 and CDR2 sequences are SSHAT and FNYEAQ (reference sequence). CDR3 length equals 18 residues. Unmatched junction bases numbered 11, after V lost 2 bases and J lost 3 bases. The CDR3 spells CASSLSGRWGQGTDTQYF. DNA for the CDR3: TGTGCCAGCAGCTTATCAGGTCGGTGGGGACAGGGGACAGATACGCAGTATTTT.

The chain links TRBV7-9 to TRBJ2-7, with D perhaps TRBD2 (5 bases). V lost 1 base and J 2 bases, leaving 18 bases between the germline ends. Germline CDR1 reads SEHNR; CDR2 reads FQNEAQ (reference sequence). The CDR3 runs 17 residues. Here the CDR3 DNA reads TGTGCCAGCAGCTTAGGGTTCGGGGAATACTTAACCTACGAGCAGTACGTC. As protein: CASSLGFGEYLTYEQYV.

About this clone itself: Compared with germline, one end of the junction differs, possibly owing to a read error. The chain links TRBV18 to TRBJ2-6; D possibly corresponds to TRBD1 (5 bases). The length of the CDR3 is 17 residues. The germline V gene encodes CDR1 KGHSH and CDR2 LQKENI. As DNA, the CDR3 is TGTGCCAGCTCACCTCAACGAGCAGGGAACACGGCCAACGGCCTGACTTTC. This translates into CASSPQRAGNTANGLTF.

This clone was picked up a small number of times. V is TRBV9 and J is TRBJ2-2; the D is unclear. Germline CDR1 reads SGDLS; CDR2 reads YYNGEE. The CDR3 length is 12 residues. V was pared by 5 bases and J by 8 bases, with 10 bases between. The CDR3 loop reads CASRGSRGELFF. The CDR3 DNA reads TGTGCCAGCAGGGGTTCGCGGGGGGAGCTGTTTTTT.

This chain's CDR3 is CASSLGGQYYTEAFF. CDR3 DNA: TGTGCCAGCAGCTTGGGGGGACAGTATTACACTGAAGCTTTCTTT. V and J are TRBV5-4 and TRBJ1-1; TRBD1 matches at 7 bases. CDR1 is SGHNT, CDR2 YYREEE, per germline (reference sequence). This CDR3 is 15 amino acids long. V lost 0 bases to trimming and J lost 3 bases; unmatched junction nucleotides: 5.

The chain carries TRBV6-6 and TRBJ2-7; a possible D gene is TRBD2 (5 bases). The germline V and J ends were trimmed by 2 bases and 0 bases, with 11 bases remaining between them. Germline CDR1 MNHNY, CDR2 SVGAGI (reference sequence). The CDR3 loop spans 15 amino acids. Here the CDR3 DNA reads TGTGCCAGCAGTTACCGGGGAGCAAGCTCCTACGAGCAGTACGTC. The encoded protein is CASSYRGASSYEQYV.

The chain recombines TRBV9 with TRBJ1-1; 7 nucleotides line up with TRBD1. Germline V gene sequence: CDR1 SGDLS, CDR2 YYNGEE. V was clipped by 4 bases and J by 3 bases; unmatched bases: 12. This CDR3 region has 16 residues. Here the CDR3 DNA reads TGTGCCAGCAGCCTACAGGGGAAACAGGGACACACTGAAGCTTTCTTT. This gives the protein CASSLQGKQGHTEAFF.

The genes are TRBV28 and TRBJ1-5, with no clear D. The V gene's germline CDR1 is MDHEN and CDR2 SYDVKM. The length of the CDR3 is 13 residues. Trimming took off 7 bases at V and 9 bases at J, with 16 bases between the two ends. CDR3 coding DNA: TGTGCCAGCAAGGAAGGACTCGATCGGCCCCAGCATTTT. Encoded protein: CASKEGLDRPQHF.

The chain is built from TRBV7-9 and TRBJ1-1; D possibly corresponds to TRBD1 (5 bases). Trimming removed 5 bases from V and 6 bases from J, with 19 bases in between. From germline, CDR1 is SEHNR and CDR2 FQNEAQ (reference sequence). The CDR3 has 15 amino acids. The CDR3: CASSVLVQGGAEAFF. CDR3 DNA: TGTGCCAGCAGCGTTCTGGTTCAGGGTGGCGCTGAAGCTTTCTTT. The whole variable domain, filled in from reference TRBV7-9 and TRBJ1-1, reads DTGVSQNPRHKITKRGQNVTFRCDPISEHNRLYWYRQTLGQGPEFLTYFQNEAQLEKSRLLSDRFSAERPKGSFSTLEIQRTEQGDSAMYLCASSVLVQGGAEAFFGQGTRLTVV.

The chain links TRBV9 to TRBJ1-4; perhaps TRBD1 as D (5 bases). Trimming shortened V by 4 bases and J by 8 bases, and 18 bases separated the two germline ends. The germline V gene has CDR1 SGDLS and CDR2 YYNGEE. The CDR3 has 15 amino acids. The CDR3 sequence: CASSPLRSSGEKLFF. CDR3 DNA: TGTGCCAGCAGCCCGTTAAGAAGCTCAGGGGAAAAACTGTTTTTT.

The chain recombines TRBV6-5 with TRBJ2-5; TRBD2 agrees at 11 bases. CDR1 is MNHEY and CDR2 is SVGAGI in the germline V gene. The CDR3 is made up of 16 amino acids. The trim removed 0 bases at V and 5 bases at J, leaving 5 bases unmatched. The CDR3 DNA reads TGTGCCAGCAGTTACTCGAGTAGCGGGGGGGTTGAGACCCAGTACTTC. It encodes CASSYSSSGGVETQYF.

In regard to this clone: The same CDR3 can be traced to other DNA sequences in this sample. The gene calls are TRBV27 and TRBJ1-2; a possible D gene is TRBD1 (5 bases). Trimming pared 5 bases from V and 4 bases from J, leaving 14 bases between. Germline values: CDR1 MNHEY, CDR2 SMNVEV (reference sequence). CDR3 length equals 14 residues. Written as DNA, the CDR3 is TGTGCCAGCAGTGTAAACAGGTTTTCCTATGGCTACACCTTC. Translation: CASSVNRFSYGYTF.

This clone was detected only a few times. This sample includes further DNA sequences coding for the same CDR3. This sequence joins TRBV4-1 and TRBJ2-5, with 7 bases that match TRBD1. The germline V gene encodes CDR1 MGHRA and CDR2 YSYEKL. This CDR3 comprises 15 residues. J was trimmed by 5 bases and V by 0 bases; bases with no gene match: 6. The CDR3 coding sequence is TGCGCCAGCAGCCAAGATGACAGGGTTGGGGAGACCCAGTACTTC. This codes for CASSQDDRVGETQYF.

This clone was seen a few times. The chain links TRBV9 to TRBJ1-1; 7 bases are shared with TRBD1. J lost 7 bases, V lost 1 base, and 4 bases had no gene match. The length of the CDR3 is 13 residues. From germline, CDR1 is SGDLS and CDR2 YYNGEE. DNA for the CDR3: TGTGCCAGCAGCGTAAACCGGGACAGTGAAGCTTTCTTT. The encoded protein is CASSVNRDSEAFF.

Written as DNA, the CDR3 is TGTGCCTGGAGTGTACTCCCGTCGCACACCTTC. Protein product: CAWSVLPSHTF. The chain combines TRBV30 with TRBJ1-2; D remains unclear. Germline CDR1 GTSNPN, CDR2 SVGIG (reference sequence). There are 11 residues in the CDR3. Deletions cut 0 bases from V and 12 bases from J, with 11 bases between.

The genes are TRBV5-5 and TRBJ2-3; D may be TRBD2 (6 bases). This CDR3 region has 13 residues. CDR1 is SGHKS and CDR2 is YYEKEE in the germline V gene (reference sequence). The V and J ends lost 0 bases and 4 bases respectively, with 6 bases between them. The CDR3 DNA reads as TGTGCCAGCAGCTTGGCGGGGGCAGATACGCAGTATTTT. Its translation is CASSLAGADTQYF.

J is TRBJ2-3 and V is TRBV4-1, with D perhaps TRBD2 (5 bases). CDR3 size: 16 residues. CDR1 is MGHRA, CDR2 YSYEKL, per germline. V lost 5 bases and J lost 5, with 20 bases in between. CDR3 sequence reads: CASSSNSKIRGDTQYF. As DNA, the CDR3 is TGCGCCAGCAGCTCTAACTCCAAGATTCGGGGAGATACGCAGTATTTT.

V is TRBV5-4 and J is TRBJ2-5; 8 nucleotides align to TRBD2. This CDR3 comprises 16 residues. With V trimmed by 4 bases and J by 2 bases, 10 bases remained unmatched. The germline gives CDR1 SGHNT, CDR2 YYREEE (reference sequence). As DNA, the CDR3 is TGTGCCAGCAGCGCCGCGGGAGCGGGAGCTCAAGAGACCCAGTACTTC. Its protein product is CASSAAGAGAQETQYF. Full variable domain (missing parts from reference TRBV5-4 and TRBJ2-5): ETGVTQSPTHLIKTRGQQVTLRCSSQSGHNTVSWYQQALGQGPQFIFQYYREEENGRGNFPPRFSGLQFPNYSSELNVNALELDDSALYLCASSAAGAGAQETQYFGPGTRLLVL.

This chain uses TRBV6-1 with TRBJ1-2; 9 nucleotides line up with TRBD1. Per germline, CDR1 MNHNS and CDR2 SASEGT. Losses at the gene ends were 6 bases for V and 4 bases for J; bases not matched to a gene: 9. The CDR3 extends over 15 amino acids. CDR3 in amino acids: CASSFGDRAGYGYTF. CDR3 DNA sequence: TGTGCCAGCAGCTTTGGGGACAGGGCGGGCTATGGCTACACCTTC.

There are a few counts of this clone. The rearrangement uses TRBV5-1 and TRBJ2-7; no firm D call. This CDR3 has 13 residues. CDR1 SGHRS and CDR2 YFSETQ come from the germline V gene. Deletions cut 0 bases from V and 2 bases from J, with 6 bases between. Written as DNA, the CDR3 is TGCGCCAGCAGCTTGGACACCACCTACGAGCAGTACTTC. This gives the protein CASSLDTTYEQYF. The whole variable domain, remainder taken from reference TRBV5-1 and TRBJ2-7, is KAGVTQTPRYLIKTRGQQVTLSCSPISGHRSVSWYQQTPGQGLQFLFEYFSETQRNKGNFPGRFSGRQFSNSRSEMNVSTLELGDSALYLCASSLDTTYEQYFGPGTRLTVT.

This clone was observed a few times. This chain links TRBV4-3 with TRBJ1-5; 9 bases agree with TRBD1. The V gene end was trimmed by 8 bases and the J gene end by 7 bases; junction bases not matched to a gene: 9. CDR1 and CDR2 from the germline V gene are LGHNA and YSLEER. This CDR3 contains 14 residues. This CDR3 is CASGNRGLGQPQHF. In DNA form, the CDR3 reads TGCGCCAGCGGAAACAGGGGGCTCGGGCAGCCCCAGCATTTT.

The rearrangement uses TRBV27 and TRBJ2-7, with D perhaps matching TRBD2 (6 bases). V lost 3 bases and J lost 3, with 15 bases in between. The CDR3 is made up of 15 amino acids. CDR1 MNHEY and CDR2 SMNVEV come from the germline V gene (reference sequence). In DNA, the CDR3 is TGTGCCAGCAGTTTTTCCGCGGGGTCTAACTACGAGCAGTACTTC. Translating gives CASSFSAGSNYEQYF.